This T cell receptor beta chain was found in a study of T cells in Graves' hyperthyroidism and ophthalmopathy (dated by TCRdb to the late 2010s). Looking at the study overall: Peripheral blood was collected at initial diagnosis, before any treatment. TCR V-J signatures able to tell the groups apart were searched for in a discovery cohort of 90 to 100 patients, of whom more than 40 had Graves' ophthalmopathy and roughly 57 had stable Graves' hyperthyroidism. An independent validation cohort of fewer than 20 hyperthyroidism patients and 17 patients who later progressed to ophthalmopathy tested prospective prediction of ophthalmopathy. The 75 to 100 discovery patients were randomly split 7:3 into training and test sets. The study also compared thyroid tissue and blood T-cell repertoires from over 5 Graves' hyperthyroidism patients. Following sampling, methimazole starting at 30 mg daily was given to hyperthyroidism patients, and high-dose intravenous methylprednisolone was given to ophthalmopathy patients. The paper reports TCR Vbeta CDR3 sequencing of some 140 peripheral blood samples: approximately 43 ophthalmopathy, under 80 hyperthyroidism and around 17 progressor patients. Study-wide conclusions, independent of this receptor: Sample size was not statistically predetermined, and blinding of investigators to group allocation was not performed. Most expanded thyroid clonotypes (frequency above 0.001) were also detected in blood, a finding suggesting that blood repertoires may reflect thyroid immune responses. In cross-validation, a model built on a 13 V-J signature told ophthalmopathy apart from stable hyperthyroidism with 85% to 90% sensitivity and roughly 83% specificity, and in testing the same model reached 80%/75%. In validation, the model predicted progression to ophthalmopathy with around 71% sensitivity and around 72% specificity, a median of around 6.6 months before onset.

Amplification of TCR beta CDR3 regions was carried out from RNA transcripts. For the first round of RT-PCR on the TCR CDR3, the HTBI primer set was used together with the Qiagen OneStep RT-PCR kit. The libraries were constructed in a second round of multiplex PCR and then size-selected and purified. Libraries were sequenced paired-end with 100 bp reads on an Illumina HiSeq2000. On the authors' methods: SOAPnuke was used to process the raw data, removing reads that contained adapters or uncalled bases, had a mean Phred below 15, or lacked an exact match to the constant primer or identifier. High-quality paired reads were merged with COPE v1.2.5, and unique nucleotide sequences were defined as clonotypes. Clonotypes were aligned to IMGT TRBV, TRBD and TRBJ reference segments using MiTCR v1.1. Analysis was restricted to V-J combinations with a frequency above 0.0001, which covered 98% to 99.2% of repertoires. The TCS score was defined as F50 (clonal expansion) divided by E x V (chaos), with BLOSUM62-based TCRdist calculated between CDR3 peptides within each V-J. Welch's t-statistics and random forest reduced roughly 500 V-J features to roughly 13, which were used in a naive Bayes classifier (R e1071). TCRdb applied fastp at Q25 and MiXCR to the public reads, then kept only in-frame beta chains. CDR3 protein duplicates are merged, each entry listing the most common genes and DNA. In this record, the V and J calls reflect TCRdb's handling and not the investigators' own analysis. The sample table lists roughly 570,000 distinct CDR3 sequences, approximately 14% of them with a count of one. The ten largest clones add up to 6.5% to 8% of the sample.

Graves' hyperthyroidism was defined as stable when no progression to ophthalmopathy occurred over 18 months of follow-up. Hyperthyroidism patients were newly diagnosed, with disease duration under 2 months, and aged 18 to 65 years. The study excluded patients with uncontrolled infections, other autoimmune diseases, pregnancy or lactation. Diagnoses were established on the basis of clinical symptoms, serum thyroxine and TRAb, thyroid ultrasound, and orbital computed tomography. PBMCs were separated from under 11 ml of fresh peripheral blood using Ficoll-Paque density gradient centrifugation. Total RNA was extracted with Trizol reagent, and quality was checked on an Agilent 2100 Bioanalyzer. At least ten counts were recorded for this clonotype. The clone's antigen remains unknown. It has no much larger one-base neighbor in the sample; base qualities were not kept. The sequencing input was blood. The receptor's source is a woman aged 30 to 39 with Graves' hyperthyroidism.

CDR3 sequence: CASRTTGGETQYF. The base sequence is TGTGCCAGCAGAACTACAGGGGGCGAGACCCAGTACTTC. This chain is built from TRBV3-1 and TRBJ2-5, and 9 junction bases match TRBD1. CDR3 length: 13 amino acids, cysteine to phenylalanine. Only the CDR3 part of the read is kept: 39 bases, read in frame from the first base. Relative to germline, V is missing 6 bases and J is missing 5 bases, with 4 bases of the junction outside any gene match. The germline V gene (reference sequence) yields LGHDT for CDR1 and YNNKEL for CDR2.